Detailed here is one T cell receptor beta chain. This clonotype turned up a few times. Which antigen it targets is not known. No clone much larger than this one lies a single base away; base qualities are absent. This entry comes from a study of CD8 T cells in Susac syndrome (dated by TCRdb to about 2019). Regarding the complete study: Whether CD8+ T cell activation and differentiation in Susac syndrome was antigen driven was tested using repertoire sequencing. CD8+ T cell repertoire clonality was compared between 11 to 12 healthy donors, approximately 14 Susac syndrome patients and roughly 15 multiple sclerosis patients.

RNA was extracted using the RNeasy kit, and roughly 0.5 to 1 microgram was reverse transcribed with random hexamers. TCR beta CDR3 regions were amplified with the immunoSEQ multiplex PCR assay covering 54 Vbeta and 13 Jbeta segments. Bias from PCR amplification was corrected by using a synthetic template baseline for primer optimization and for computational correction. As for the authors' bioinformatics: Reads were assigned to V, D and J genes according to IMGT and analyzed in immunoSEQ Analyzer, with only productive sequences retained. To calculate clonality, Shannon entropy was normalized by log2 of the number of productive unique sequences and then subtracted from one. For each patient and control, public and private clones were evaluated within the 100 most prevalent clones. Clones were defined as Susac-specific if absent from the healthy and MS cohorts, from 1052 published viral clones and from other ImmuneACCESS disease sequences. TCRdb reran the public reads through fastp at Q25 and MiXCR, keeping productive beta chains. One record per CDR3 amino acid sequence lists the most common genes and DNA. The V and J calls and clone size are TCRdb's, not the authors'. In all, the sample holds about 90,000 distinct CDR3 sequences, and 80% to 95% of those were seen once. The ten largest clonotypes hold roughly 0.3% of the sample.

Peripheral blood CD8+ and CD4+ T cells from healthy donors, Susac syndrome patients and multiple sclerosis patients were profiled using high-throughput TCR beta sequencing. The healthy donors served as controls matched for age and sex. Bulk CD8+ and CD4+ T cells were purified magnetically by negative isolation, whereas CD8+ TEMRA cells were enriched by FACS. Blood was drawn into EDTA tubes, processed within 24 hours, and PBMCs were isolated by density gradient centrifugation. PBMCs intended for TCR sequencing were frozen in liquid nitrogen and were later thawed in a 37 degrees C water bath. A purity of at least 90% was achieved for sorted or isolated CD4+, CD8+ and CD8+ TEMRA cells. What the work shows at the level of the full study, not this receptor alone: The number of individuals in the TCR sequencing and HLA analysis was recognized as being relatively small.

CDR1 PRHDT and CDR2 FYEKMQ are derived from the germline V gene (reference sequence). The junction shows trimming of 4 bases on V and 3 bases on J, and the gene matches do not reach 0 bases of it. The CDR3 measures 13 amino acids from cysteine to phenylalanine. The sequence is cut down to CDR3 DNA, 39 bases in frame from base 1. This TCR was recovered from a human donor in good health. The sequenced material came from CD8+ T cells from PBMCs. This chain is built from TRBV13 and TRBJ2-5; 9 central nucleotides agree with TRBD1. The CDR3 protein sequence reads: CASSWDREETQYF. The sequenced DNA: TGTGCCAGCAGCTGGGACAGGGAAGAGACCCAGTACTTC.